This entry describes one T cell receptor (beta chain). Its antigen is currently unknown. These data belong to a study of OX40 agonist ivuxolimab in advanced cancers. Study context: Three patients, one with hepatocellular carcinoma and two with cutaneous melanoma, responded partially.

Clones were sequenced by immunoSEQ multiplex PCR, and TCRdb holds only the in-frame ones, with some missing. In the table there are around 49,000 clones, around 79% of which are singletons. Study-wide findings and caveats: At doses 0.1 to 3.0 mg/kg, CD4+ and CD8+ clones expanded. Certain nonresponders likewise exhibited a low normalized T-cell clonal expansion.

The V gene lost 1 base and the J gene lost 2 bases, with 9 bases spanning the gap. Germline V gene sequence: CDR1 LNHDA, CDR2 SQIVND (reference sequence). This CDR3 is 15 amino acids long. This sequence originates from an adult with an advanced solid tumor such as melanoma, head and neck, liver or kidney cancer. V is TRBV19 and J is TRBJ1-5; unclear D gene. The sequences come from CD4+ or CD8+ T cells sorted from blood, collected in a trial of the OX40 agonist ivuxolimab. The CDR3 coding sequence is TGTGCCAGTAGTATAGTGGCGAATGGCAATCAGCCCCAGCATTTT. Protein sequence: CASSIVANGNQPQHF.